Following are 32 T cell receptor beta chains from one sample sequenced in a study of Graves' ophthalmopathy and Graves' hyperthyroidism. The authors amplified TCR beta CDR3 regions, and they did so from RNA transcripts for repertoire sequencing. Investigators did first-round RT-PCR with HTBI primers, then second-round multiplex PCR. TCRdb ran MiXCR on the multiplex PCR reads and lists one entry per CDR3 protein. The table shows roughly 500,000 distinct CDR3 sequences, with around 14% occurring only once. Sequenced sample: blood. These receptors were obtained from a woman aged 25-40 years with Graves' ophthalmopathy.

Many counts were recorded for this clonotype. The V call is TRBV6-1, the J call TRBJ1-2; D might be TRBD1 (5 bases). The germline V and J ends were trimmed by 4 bases and 6 bases, with 21 bases remaining between them. The CDR3 extends over 16 amino acids. Germline V gene data show CDR1 as MNHNS and CDR2 as SASEGT. The CDR3 nucleotides are TGTGCCAGCAGTGCCCATATGAAGGGGCGTATGGATGGCTACACCTTC. This gives the protein CASSAHMKGRMDGYTF.

This clonotype showed up many times. The chain uses TRBV12-3 or TRBV12-4 and TRBJ2-2; D unclear. The CDR3 is made up of 11 amino acids. Trimming cost V 5 bases and J 4 bases, with 2 bases left between them. CDR3 coding DNA: TGTGCCAGCAGTACCACCGGGGAGCTGTTTTTT. The encoded protein is CASSTTGELFF.

This clonotype was found a few times. This sequence joins TRBV4-2 and TRBJ2-4, with D possibly being TRBD2 (5 bases). The CDR3 sequence is 18 residues long. V was pared by 0 bases and J by 1 base, with 16 bases between. CDR1 and CDR2 (germline): LGHNA, YNFKEQ. CDR3 residues: CASSQDLLYGNAKNIQYF. CDR3 DNA sequence: TGTGCCAGCAGCCAAGATCTCCTCTACGGGAATGCCAAAAACATTCAGTACTTC.

The CDR3 is CASVTSGSNNSPLHF. The DNA of the CDR3 is TGTGCCAGCGTAACTAGCGGATCAAATAATTCACCCCTCCACTTT. J is TRBJ1-6 and V is TRBV6-2 or TRBV6-3, with D uncertain. Germline CDR1 and CDR2: MNHEY and SVGEGT. Trimming took off 8 bases at V and 5 bases at J, with 16 bases between the two ends. The CDR3 length is 15 residues.

This clonotype was counted a few times. This rearrangement joins TRBV7-6 to TRBJ2-7; D is ambiguous. V was trimmed by 1 base and J by 4 bases, leaving 14 bases between them. The CDR3 is 15 residues long. Germline-derived CDR1 and CDR2 are SGHVS and FNYEAQ. The DNA for the CDR3 is TGTGCCAGCAGCTTAGAAGCTAGAGGAATATACGAGCAGTACTTC. This encodes CASSLEARGIYEQYF.

Concerning this clonotype itself: A much more abundant neighbour one base away suggests this may be a read error. Here the CDR3 omits its conserved ending phenylalanine or tryptophan, so a read error is the likely source. J is TRBJ2-2 and V is TRBV12-3 or TRBV12-4, with 8 bases lining up with TRBD1. This CDR3 is built from 17 residues. With V trimmed by 5 bases and J by 6 bases, 14 bases remained unmatched. CDR3 residues: CASSTWTGKSAAGELFV. Written as DNA, the CDR3 is TGTGCCAGCAGTACCTGGACAGGGAAGTCCGCCGCCGGGGAGCTGTTTGTT.

The sample holds many counts of this clonotype. The rearrangement links TRBV19 to TRBJ2-6, with a possible D match to TRBD1 (5 bases). The CDR3 is 16 amino acids. V was cut by 5 bases and J by 4 bases, with 15 bases left in between. Germline V gives CDR1 LNHDA, CDR2 SQIVND (reference sequence). The CDR3 is CASSPKGVSGANVLTF. The CDR3 DNA follows: TGTGCCAGTAGTCCCAAAGGGGTTTCGGGGGCCAACGTCCTGACTTTC.

This clonotype was recorded many times. The chain is built from TRBV27 and TRBJ1-1; 9 nucleotides match TRBD1. Germline CDR1 and CDR2: MNHEY and SMNVEV (reference sequence). The CDR3 contains 13 residues. V dropped 4 bases and J dropped 5; count of bases not matched to a gene: 2. This chain's CDR3 is CASSWDRVTEAFF. CDR3 nucleotide sequence: TGTGCCAGCAGTTGGGACAGGGTGACTGAAGCTTTCTTT.

This clonotype was seen many times. The V and J genes are TRBV12-3 or TRBV12-4 and TRBJ2-2, with TRBD2 matching over 7 bases. The CDR3 totals 17 residues. V shed 6 bases, J shed 0 bases, and the junction held 10 bases outside the gene matches. For the CDR3, the DNA is TGTGCCAGCAGCTACTCTCTGGGGGGGTCGAACACCGGGGAGCTGTTTTTT. This encodes CASSYSLGGSNTGELFF.

There are many counts of this clonotype. J is TRBJ1-1 and V is TRBV27, with a tentative D call TRBD1 (5 bases). Germline values: CDR1 MNHEY, CDR2 SMNVEV (reference sequence). Trimming stripped 6 bases from V and 4 bases from J, with 12 bases between. The CDR3 covers 13 residues. CDR3 nucleotide sequence: TGTGCCAGCAGGGCTAGGGGAAGCACTGAAGCTTTCTTT. Translated, it gives CASRARGSTEAFF.

This clonotype was found many times. The chain carries TRBV9 and TRBJ2-2; D might be TRBD2 (6 bases). From germline, CDR1 is SGDLS and CDR2 YYNGEE. There are 15 residues in the CDR3. V lost 3 bases and J lost 6, with 15 bases in between. The CDR3 here is CASSARDSWAGELFF. The CDR3 nucleotides read TGTGCCAGCAGCGCCAGGGACTCTTGGGCCGGGGAGCTGTTTTTT.

The chain combines TRBV28 with TRBJ1-1, with D possibly being TRBD1 (6 bases). The CDR3 runs to 15 residues. V was cut by 5 bases and J by 1 base, with 14 bases left in between. CDR1 and CDR2 from the germline V gene are MDHEN and SYDVKM. CDR3 amino acids: CASSRAGTSNTEAFF. CDR3 in DNA: TGTGCCAGCAGTCGCGCCGGGACATCGAACACTGAAGCTTTCTTT.

This clonotype was seen many times. The V call is TRBV12-3 or TRBV12-4, the J call TRBJ1-5; 9 bases fit TRBD1. There are 13 residues in the CDR3. V gave up 6 bases and J gave up 7 bases; unmatched junction bases: 4. CDR3 nucleotide sequence: TGTGCCAGCAGCCCGACAGGGGGACAGCCCCAGCATTTT. Its protein is CASSPTGGQPQHF.

This clonotype occurred many times. The chain links TRBV6-1 to TRBJ2-2, with D hard to call. In germline, CDR1 is MNHNS, CDR2 SASEGT. The V gene lost 1 base and the J gene lost 5 bases, with 5 bases spanning the gap. This CDR3 comprises 13 residues. The CDR3 bases are TGTGCCAGCAGTGAAGTGGAAACCGGGGAGCTGTTTTTT. Protein sequence: CASSEVETGELFF.

The chain uses TRBV7-2 and TRBJ2-7; 7 nucleotides line up with TRBD1. With 1 base clipped from V and 3 bases from J, the junction kept 3 bases outside the gene matches. The CDR3 contains 14 residues. Germline V CDR1 and CDR2: SGHTA, FQGNSA. The CDR3, as DNA: TGTGCCAGCAGCTTAGACTACAGGGGCTACGAGCAGTACTTC. Protein sequence: CASSLDYRGYEQYF.

The sample holds many counts of this clonotype. This chain connects TRBV5-1 to TRBJ1-6; D is unclear. The CDR3 length is 16 residues. The germline CDR1 and CDR2 sequences are SGHRS and YFSETQ. Trimming stripped 0 bases from V and 5 bases from J, with 12 bases between. The CDR3 here is CASSLDLAGDNSPLHF. DNA of the CDR3: TGCGCCAGCAGCTTGGATTTGGCAGGCGATAATTCACCCCTCCACTTT.

Many counts were recorded for this clonotype. This chain uses TRBV6-1 with TRBJ1-2, with 7 bases that match TRBD1. V gave up 6 bases and J gave up 3 bases; unmatched junction bases: 7. Germline loops: CDR1 MNHNS, CDR2 SASEGT. CDR3 length: 14 residues. The CDR3 sequence is CASRRDSQDYGYTF. DNA for the CDR3: TGTGCCAGCAGGCGGGACAGCCAGGACTATGGCTACACCTTC.

This clonotype has only a few counts. The chain employs TRBV20-1 and TRBJ2-7, with D possibly being TRBD1 or TRBD2 (5 bases each). Germline-derived CDR1 and CDR2 are DFQATT and SNEGSKA (reference sequence). Trimming left V 2 bases short and J 5 bases short, with 13 bases between. The CDR3 is 13 amino acids. CDR3 DNA sequence: TGCAGTGCTAGACCCCCCTGGGACGACGAGCAGTACTTC. Encoded protein: CSARPPWDDEQYF.

A few counts support this clonotype. A junction boundary mismatches the germline segment, possibly from a read error. This CDR3 reads CASKTGGNSNIKYF. The CDR3 DNA sequence: TGCGCCAGCAAGACAGGGGGCAATTCGAACATTAAGTACTTC. This sequence joins TRBV5-1 and TRBJ2-4; 10 bases fit TRBD1. CDR3 size: 14 residues. The germline CDR1 and CDR2 sequences are SGHRS and YFSETQ.

This clonotype has at least ten counts. This chain uses TRBV5-1 with TRBJ1-1, with 8 bases fitting TRBD1. The CDR3 is made up of 15 amino acids. Trimming removed 4 bases from V and 1 base from J; junction bases left unmatched: 6. CDR1 SGHRS and CDR2 YFSETQ come from the germline V gene. As DNA, the CDR3 is TGCGCCAGCAGCGAAGGACAGGGATCGAACACTGAAGCTTTCTTT. This sequence encodes CASSEGQGSNTEAFF.

At least ten counts were recorded for this clonotype. The gene calls are TRBV12-3 or TRBV12-4 and TRBJ2-5, with 12 bases fitting TRBD2. With 4 bases clipped from V and 5 bases from J, the junction kept 5 bases outside the gene matches. The CDR3 is 15 amino acids. In nucleotides, the CDR3 is TGTGCCAGCAGTTCGCAGCTAGCGGGGGGGGAGACCCAGTACTTC. Amino acid sequence: CASSSQLAGGETQYF.

This clonotype occurred many times. This rearrangement joins TRBV5-1 to TRBJ1-6, with TRBD1 identical over 9 bases. J was trimmed by 8 bases and V by 4 bases; bases with no gene match: 10. Germline V gene data show CDR1 as SGHRS and CDR2 as YFSETQ. This CDR3 is 16 amino acids long. CDR3 nucleotides: TGCGCCAGCAGCATTAACAGGGGGCGAACTGATTCACCCCTCCACTTT. Amino acid sequence: CASSINRGRTDSPLHF.

This clonotype was counted a few times. This chain joins TRBV27 and TRBJ1-5; 7 nucleotides agree with TRBD1. From germline, CDR1 is MNHEY and CDR2 SMNVEV (reference sequence). J gave up 0 bases and V 1 base, and 12 bases lay outside the gene matches. The CDR3 extends over 19 amino acids. CDR3 residues: CASSLYPLGTASSNQPQHF. In DNA form, the CDR3 reads TGTGCCAGCAGTTTATATCCCCTCGGGACAGCGTCTAGCAATCAGCCCCAGCATTTT.

This clonotype was counted at least ten times. This chain uses TRBV6-2 or TRBV6-3 with TRBJ1-3, with unresolved D. Trimming removed 4 bases at V and 0 bases at J, with 10 bases between. The germline V gene encodes CDR1 MNHEY and CDR2 SVGEGT. The CDR3 has 15 residues. CDR3 DNA: TGTGCCAGCAGTTCCCCGGTCTTCTCTGGAAACACCATATATTTT. Residues: CASSSPVFSGNTIYF.

This clonotype came up many times. The chain links TRBV19 to TRBJ1-1; D perhaps matches TRBD1 (6 bases). Germline-derived CDR1 and CDR2 are LNHDA and SQIVND (reference sequence). V was clipped by 8 bases and J by 4 bases, with 14 bases between them. The CDR3 spans 13 residues. CDR3 sequence reads: CASDTGRTTEAFF. Written as DNA, the CDR3 is TGTGCCAGTGACACAGGGAGGACCACTGAAGCTTTCTTT.

The table lists this clonotype with a few counts. The chain joins TRBV11-3 to TRBJ1-1; unclear D gene. V was cut by 5 bases and J by 7 bases, with 14 bases left in between. From germline, CDR1 is SGHNT and CDR2 YENEEA. The CDR3 has 13 amino acids. Written as DNA, the CDR3 is TGTGCCAGCAGCGCGGAACAGAGAGATGAAGCTTTCTTT. It encodes CASSAEQRDEAFF.

This clonotype appeared many times. The chain uses TRBV7-9 and TRBJ1-2; D is unclear. Germline V lookup: CDR1 SEHNR, CDR2 FQNEAQ (reference sequence). Trimming pared 1 base from V and 8 bases from J, leaving 11 bases between. The CDR3 has 13 amino acids. The CDR3 nucleotides are TGTGCCAGCAGCTTAGAGCGGGCGGACGGCTACACCTTC. This codes for CASSLERADGYTF.

This clonotype was seen many times. The chain uses TRBV30 and TRBJ2-2; the D is unclear. V was trimmed by 1 base and J by 1 base, leaving 10 bases between them. This CDR3 comprises 15 residues. CDR1 and CDR2 from the germline V gene are GTSNPN and SVGIG (reference sequence). The DNA of the CDR3 is TGTGCCTGGAGTGCCGCCGCCCTGAACACCGGGGAGCTGTTTTTT. It is translated as CAWSAAALNTGELFF.

There are many counts of this clonotype. The chain couples TRBV19 to TRBJ1-1, with a tentative D call TRBD1 (6 bases). The germline V and J ends were trimmed by 5 bases and 1 base, with 8 bases remaining between them. The germline V gene has CDR1 LNHDA and CDR2 SQIVND (reference sequence). This CDR3 comprises 13 residues. CDR3 in amino acids: CASSDRTNTEAFF. As DNA, the CDR3 is TGTGCCAGTAGTGACAGGACGAACACTGAAGCTTTCTTT.

The chain carries TRBV4-2 and TRBJ1-6, with D possibly TRBD1 on 6 matching bases. The length of the CDR3 is 16 residues. Trimming left V 0 bases short and J 10 bases short, with 16 bases between. The germline V gene has CDR1 LGHNA and CDR2 YNFKEQ. The CDR3 loop is CASSQDVGQRVSPLHF. CDR3 bases: TGTGCCAGCAGCCAAGATGTCGGACAGAGGGTATCACCCCTCCACTTT.

The chain is built from TRBV6-2 or TRBV6-3 and TRBJ2-2; 9 bases are a match to TRBD2. From germline, CDR1 is MNHEY and CDR2 SVGEGT. The CDR3 length is 18 residues. V shed 2 bases and J 2 bases; nucleotides not matched to a gene: 9. CDR3: CASSYENRGGVNTGELFF. In nucleotides, the CDR3 is TGTGCCAGCAGTTACGAAAATCGCGGGGGGGTAAACACCGGGGAGCTGTTTTTT.

This clonotype was seen a handful of times. The chain employs TRBV18 and TRBJ1-1; perhaps TRBD1 as D (5 bases). With 2 bases removed from V and 4 bases from J, the gap between germline ends came to 8 bases. The CDR3 has 13 residues. Germline V lookup: CDR1 KGHSH, CDR2 LQKENI. The CDR3 nucleotides are TGTGCCAGCTCACCAGGGGCGGCCACTGAAGCTTTCTTT. Protein: CASSPGAATEAFF.